This T cell receptor (beta chain) emerged from a study of T cell responses to AZD1222 COVID-19 vaccine. Study-level findings and limits: The study found Spike-specific TCR breadth and depth rose after two AZD1222 doses. Spike regions recognized by vaccine-associated CD4 TCRs spanned the protein, led by 160-218 and 743-854. Every sample of the repertoires postdated the peak T cell response. It should be noted that donors were predominantly white British and more often female, and clonal diversity was possibly underestimated.

Worth noting for this clone: Its antigen remains unknown. In the same sample, other DNA sequences code for this CDR3.

The CDR3 sequence is 15 residues long. The germline CDR1 and CDR2 sequences are SGHKS and YYEKEE (reference sequence). The V segment lost 3 bases and the J segment 1 base; nucleotides outside the gene matches: 6. This table comes from immunoSEQ multiplex PCR, and its TCRdb copy is limited to in-frame clones, with some not included. The table lists about 140,000 clones. This receptor was taken from an adult in good health. The source material was peripheral blood. The chain has TRBV5-5 and TRBJ2-5, with 7 positions matching TRBD1. CDR3 loop: CASSSRTGGQETQYF. The CDR3, as DNA: TGTGCCAGCAGCTCCCGGACAGGCGGCCAAGAGACCCAGTACTTC.